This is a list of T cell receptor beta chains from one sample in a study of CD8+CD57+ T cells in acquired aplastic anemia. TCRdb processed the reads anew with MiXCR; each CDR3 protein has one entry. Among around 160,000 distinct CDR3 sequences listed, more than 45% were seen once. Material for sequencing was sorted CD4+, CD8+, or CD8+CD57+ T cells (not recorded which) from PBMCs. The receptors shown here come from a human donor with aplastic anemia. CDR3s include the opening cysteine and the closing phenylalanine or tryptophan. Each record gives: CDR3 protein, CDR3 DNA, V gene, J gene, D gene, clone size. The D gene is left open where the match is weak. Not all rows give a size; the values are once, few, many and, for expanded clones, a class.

CDR3: CASSSPYQPQHF
DNA: TGTGCCAGCAGCTCGCCATATCAGCCCCAGCATTTT
V: TRBV7-2
J: TRBJ1-5
D: NA
size: few

CDR3: CASSPGTGIYEQYF
DNA: TGTGCCAGTAGTCCAGGGACAGGAATTTACGAGCAGTACTTC
V: TRBV19
J: TRBJ2-7
D: TRBD1
size: NA

CDR3: CASSLGTPSGNTIYF
DNA: TGCGCCAGCAGCTTAGGGACTCCCTCTGGAAACACCATATATTTT
V: TRBV4-1
J: TRBJ1-3
D: NA
size: NA

CDR3: CASSQGLAGSYEQYF
DNA: TGCGCCAGCAGCCAAGGACTAGCGGGCTCCTACGAGCAGTACTTC
V: TRBV4-3
J: TRBJ2-7
D: TRBD2
size: many

CDR3: CSVAGDENSYEQYF
DNA: TGCAGCGTTGCGGGCGACGAGAACTCCTACGAGCAGTACTTC
V: TRBV29-1
J: TRBJ2-7
D: NA
size: once

CDR3: CASRVQAATQYF
DNA: TGTGCCAGCAGGGTACAAGCAGCCACGCAGTATTTT
V: TRBV2
J: TRBJ2-3
D: NA
size: NA

CDR3: CASSIVAEQNTEAFF
DNA: TGTGCCAGTAGTATCGTGGCAGAGCAGAACACTGAAGCTTTCTTT
V: TRBV19
J: TRBJ1-1
D: NA
size: many

CDR3: CSARWTGAGDTQYF
DNA: TGCAGTGCTCGATGGACAGGGGCAGGAGATACGCAGTATTTT
V: TRBV20-1
J: TRBJ2-3
D: TRBD1
size: NA

CDR3: CASSQDSGVWGTQYF
DNA: TGTGCCAGCAGCCAAGATAGTGGGGTCTGGGGTACGCAGTATTTT
V: TRBV3-1
J: TRBJ2-3
D: NA
size: NA

CDR3: CASSITGGFTGELFF
DNA: TGTGCCAGTAGTATCACAGGGGGATTCACCGGGGAGCTGTTTTTT
V: TRBV19
J: TRBJ2-2
D: TRBD1
size: NA

CDR3: CASSFGGEQPQHF
DNA: TGTGCCAGCAGCTTCGGGGGCGAGCAGCCCCAGCATTTT
V: TRBV7-9
J: TRBJ1-5
D: NA
size: NA

CDR3: CSALPGTRNYGYTF
DNA: TGCAGTGCCCTTCCCGGGACAAGAAACTATGGCTACACCTTC
V: TRBV20-1
J: TRBJ1-2
D: NA
size: NA

CDR3: CASREDPSSGNTIYF
DNA: TGTGCCAGTAGGGAGGACCCGAGCTCTGGAAACACCATATATTTT
V: TRBV19
J: TRBJ1-3
D: NA
size: many

CDR3: CSASGGNYGYTF
DNA: TGCAGTGCTAGCGGAGGGAACTATGGCTACACCTTC
V: TRBV20-1
J: TRBJ1-2
D: NA
size: many

CDR3: CASSSGLAGATDTQYF
DNA: TGCGCCAGCAGCTCCGGACTAGCGGGGGCCACAGATACGCAGTATTTT
V: TRBV5-1
J: TRBJ2-3
D: TRBD2
size: NA

CDR3: CATSDLVQPPNTQYF
DNA: TGTGCCACCAGTGATTTGGTACAACCCCCGAATACGCAGTATTTT
V: TRBV24-1
J: TRBJ2-3
D: NA
size: NA

CDR3: CSATGGADTEAFF
DNA: TGCAGCGCAACAGGGGGCGCAGATACTGAAGCTTTCTTT
V: TRBV29-1
J: TRBJ1-1
D: TRBD1
size: NA

CDR3: CSAVGQIGTEAFF
DNA: TGCAGTGCTGTGGGACAGATCGGTACTGAAGCTTTCTTT
V: TRBV20-1
J: TRBJ1-1
D: TRBD1
size: NA

CDR3: CASSPGTAVGEQYF
DNA: TGTGCCAGCAGCCCCGGGACGGCCGTTGGCGAGCAGTACTTC
V: TRBV5-6
J: TRBJ2-7
D: NA
size: NA

CDR3: CASSLGLGGPLHF
DNA: TGCGCCAGCAGCTTGGGGCTTGGGGGGCCCCTCCACTTT
V: TRBV5-1
J: TRBJ1-6
D: NA
size: NA

CDR3: CASSSVREDYGYTF
DNA: TGTGCCAGCAGCTCGGTTAGGGAGGACTATGGCTACACCTTC
V: TRBV9
J: TRBJ1-2
D: NA
size: NA

CDR3: CSAGTEYSNQPQHF
DNA: TGCAGTGCCGGGACAGAATATAGCAATCAGCCCCAGCATTTT
V: TRBV20-1
J: TRBJ1-5
D: TRBD1
size: many

CDR3: CASSQAGDTQYF
DNA: TGTGCCAGCAGCCAGGCGGGGGATACGCAGTATTTT
V: TRBV4-2
J: TRBJ2-3
D: NA
size: NA

CDR3: CASSPSHRGTNSPLHF
DNA: TGTGCCAGCAGCCCGAGCCATAGGGGGACGAATTCACCCCTCCACTTT
V: TRBV11-2
J: TRBJ1-6
D: NA
size: NA

CDR3: CASRTTTVSGGGNEKLFF
DNA: TGTGCCAGTAGAACAACCACCGTGTCAGGTGGGGGTAATGAAAAACTGTTTTTT
V: TRBV19
J: TRBJ1-4
D: NA
size: NA

CDR3: CARDPRTFEETQYF
DNA: TGTGCTAGAGATCCAAGGACCTTCGAGGAGACCCAGTACTTC
V: TRBV10-3
J: TRBJ2-5
D: NA
size: once

CDR3: CAISPGGIQWNEQFF
DNA: TGTGCCATCAGTCCCGGGGGCATTCAGTGGAATGAGCAGTTCTTC
V: TRBV10-3
J: TRBJ2-1
D: NA
size: NA

CDR3: CSAPRVLNTEAFF
DNA: TGCAGTGCTCCCCGGGTTCTGAACACTGAAGCTTTCTTT
V: TRBV20-1
J: TRBJ1-1
D: NA
size: many

CDR3: CASSARADTQYF
DNA: TGTGCCAGCAGCGCTAGGGCAGATACGCAGTATTTT
V: TRBV3-1
J: TRBJ2-3
D: NA
size: many

CDR3: CASERVQMSSYEQYF
DNA: TGTGCCAGCGAAAGGGTACAGATGTCGTCCTACGAGCAGTACTTC
V: TRBV6-1
J: TRBJ2-7
D: NA
size: many

CDR3: CSARGGSSNYGYTF
DNA: TGCAGTGCTAGGGGGGGTAGTTCTAACTATGGCTACACCTTC
V: TRBV20-1
J: TRBJ1-2
D: NA
size: NA

CDR3: CASSLGQGSATGTPLHF
DNA: TGCGCCAGCAGCTTAGGACAGGGTAGCGCGACGGGTACACCCCTCCACTTT
V: TRBV5-1
J: TRBJ1-6
D: TRBD1
size: many

CDR3: CASSEGQGNTEAFF
DNA: TGTGCCAGCAGCGAGGGCCAGGGGAACACTGAAGCTTTCTTT
V: TRBV7-9
J: TRBJ1-1
D: NA
size: many

CDR3: CASSITGGYEQYF
DNA: TGTGCCAGTAGTATCACAGGGGGCTACGAGCAGTACTTC
V: TRBV19
J: TRBJ2-7
D: TRBD1
size: NA

CDR3: CASSDPRGASDIQYF
DNA: TGTGCCAGCAGCGACCCTCGGGGGGCAAGTGACATTCAGTACTTC
V: TRBV7-2
J: TRBJ2-4
D: NA
size: many

CDR3: CAISESLGNSPLHF
DNA: TGTGCCATCAGTGAGTCGTTGGGGAATTCACCCCTCCACTTT
V: TRBV10-3
J: TRBJ1-6
D: NA
size: medium-sized

CDR3: CASSLASGTSGILLYNEQFF
DNA: TGTGCCAGCAGCTTAGCTTCTGGGACTAGCGGGATTCTGTTATACAATGAGCAGTTCTTC
V: TRBV7-6
J: TRBJ2-1
D: TRBD2
size: many

CDR3: CASKRGPSTEAFF
DNA: TGTGCCAGCAAAAGGGGACCGTCCACTGAAGCTTTCTTT
V: TRBV6-1
J: TRBJ1-1
D: NA
size: NA

CDR3: CASSLQPGGAGNTIYF
DNA: TGTGCCAGCAGCTTACAACCTGGGGGCGCCGGAAACACCATATATTTT
V: TRBV7-3
J: TRBJ1-3
D: NA
size: NA

CDR3: CASSSSGETQYF
DNA: TGTGCCAGCAGCTCCAGCGGAGAGACCCAGTACTTC
V: TRBV7-2
J: TRBJ2-5
D: NA
size: few

CDR3: CASSLAEVGEQYF
DNA: TGTGCCAGCAGCTTAGCGGAGGTCGGGGAGCAGTACTTC
V: TRBV7-2
J: TRBJ2-7
D: NA
size: NA

CDR3: CASSEYLSSSTDTQYF
DNA: TGTGCCAGCAGTGAATATCTAAGCAGCAGCACAGATACGCAGTATTTT
V: TRBV25-1
J: TRBJ2-3
D: NA
size: few